Described below is a single TCR beta chain sequence and its context. Antigen: not known. Germline V gives CDR1 LGHDT, CDR2 YNNKEL (reference sequence). The V end lost 4 bases, the J end lost 5 bases, and 20 bases lay between the germline ends. The CDR3 is made up of 17 amino acids. Treatment specified: roughly 20 received Ad26.COV2.S at low or high dose, single or two shots; 5 received placebo; per-sample allocation not given. Vaccine and placebo recipients were sampled on day 63 after the first injection. This Boston cohort included adults aged 18-55 years. This sample was taken from a study of Ad26.COV2.S vaccination and SARS-CoV-2 variants. Study-level information: COV1001, an Ad26.COV2.S trial, supplied this vaccine-arm donor. General observations from the study: Responses of spike-specific T cells (both CD8+ and CD4+) reportedly showed substantial breadth after vaccination.

Clones were read by immunoSEQ multiplex PCR, and TCRdb kept only the in-frame ones, dropping some. The sample contains roughly 380,000 clones, 87% of which appear only once. The source material was peripheral blood, sampled in a trial of Ad26.COV2.S vaccine versus placebo. The rearrangement uses TRBV3-1 (or the pseudogene TRBV3-2) and TRBJ2-2; a weak D match, TRBD1 (7 bases). The sequence came from a person between 18 and 65 years old who received the Ad26.COV2.S COVID-19 vaccine or a placebo. The CDR3 DNA reads as TGTGCCAGCAGCCCAGGGGGGCCGGGACAGTATACCGGGGAGCTGTTTTTT. Its protein is CASSPGGPGQYTGELFF.